A single sample gave rise to the 2 T cell receptor beta chains below, sequenced in a study of Ad26.COV2.S vaccination and SARS-CoV-2 variants. Method: immunoSEQ multiplex PCR; TCRdb's copy keeps in-frame clones and lacks some. The sample consists of around 300,000 clones, roughly 91% of them appearing once. The treatment here: over 15 received Ad26.COV2.S at low or high dose, single or two shots; about five received placebo; per-sample allocation not given. Collection of the samples took place on day 63 after the first injection of vaccine or placebo. The sequenced sample was peripheral blood, obtained in a trial of Ad26.COV2.S vaccine versus placebo. Receptor source: a person between 18 and 59 years old who received the Ad26.COV2.S COVID-19 vaccine or a placebo.

In this sample, this clone turned up once. The genes are TRBV13 and TRBJ2-7; TRBD2 matches at 12 bases. V lost 3 bases to trimming and J lost 4 bases; unmatched junction nucleotides: 4. CDR3 length: 15 amino acids. CDR1 and CDR2 from the germline V gene are PRHDT and FYEKMQ (reference sequence). CDR3 protein: CASSLGTSGFYEQYF. The CDR3 nucleotides are TGTGCCAGCAGCTTGGGGACTAGCGGGTTTTACGAGCAGTACTTC.

The genes are TRBV19 and TRBJ1-1, with TRBD1 as a possible D gene (5 bases). Trimming shortened V by 1 base and J by 4 bases, and 16 bases separated the two germline ends. Looked up from germline, CDR1 is LNHDA and CDR2 is SQIVND (reference sequence). CDR3 length: 16 residues. CDR3 amino acids: CASSIAAGEFFTEAFF. CDR3 DNA: TGTGCCAGTAGTATAGCTGCGGGGGAGTTCTTCACTGAAGCTTTCTTT.